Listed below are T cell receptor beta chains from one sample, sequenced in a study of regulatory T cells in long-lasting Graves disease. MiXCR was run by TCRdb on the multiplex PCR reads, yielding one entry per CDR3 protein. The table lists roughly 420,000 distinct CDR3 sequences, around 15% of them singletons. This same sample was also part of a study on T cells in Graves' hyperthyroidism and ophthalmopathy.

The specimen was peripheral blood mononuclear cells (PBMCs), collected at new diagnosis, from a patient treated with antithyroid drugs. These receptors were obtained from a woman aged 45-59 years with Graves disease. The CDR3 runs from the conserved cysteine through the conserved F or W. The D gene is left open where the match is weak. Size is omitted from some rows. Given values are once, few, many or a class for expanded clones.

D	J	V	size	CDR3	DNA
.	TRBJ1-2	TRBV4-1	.	CASSLTTDYGYTF	TGCGCCAGCAGTCTAACGACAGACTATGGCTACACCTTC
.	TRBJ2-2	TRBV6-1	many	CASSIQAENTGELFF	TGTGCCAGCAGTATACAGGCCGAGAACACCGGGGAGCTGTTTTTT
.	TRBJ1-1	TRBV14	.	CASSLTVYTEAFF	TGTGCCAGCAGCTTAACAGTGTACACTGAAGCTTTCTTT
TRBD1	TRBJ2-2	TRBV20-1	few	CSATTGADTGELFF	TGCAGTGCTACCACAGGGGCGGACACCGGGGAGCTGTTTTTT
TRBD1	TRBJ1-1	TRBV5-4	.	CASSKPTGENTEAFF	TGTGCCAGCAGCAAACCTACAGGGGAGAACACTGAAGCTTTCTTT
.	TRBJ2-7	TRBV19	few	CASSSPPGTHEQYF	TGTGCCAGTAGCTCACCTCCCGGGACCCACGAGCAGTACTTC
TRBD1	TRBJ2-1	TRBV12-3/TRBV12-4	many	CASSRQGGAYNEQFF	TGTGCCAGCAGCCGACAGGGTGGTGCCTACAATGAGCAGTTCTTC
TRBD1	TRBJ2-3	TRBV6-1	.	CASSVAQGSTDTQYF	TGTGCCAGCAGTGTAGCACAGGGGTCCACAGATACGCAGTATTTT
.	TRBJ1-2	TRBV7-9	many	CASSPQTEGRGYTF	TGTGCCAGCAGCCCCCAAACGGAGGGAAGAGGCTACACCTTC
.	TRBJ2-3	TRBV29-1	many	CSVEKEGGTQYF	TGCAGCGTTGAAAAAGAAGGAGGAACGCAGTATTTT
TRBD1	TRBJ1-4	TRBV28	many	CASSLSGTGFNEKLFF	TGTGCCAGCAGTTTATCAGGGACAGGGTTTAATGAAAAACTGTTTTTT
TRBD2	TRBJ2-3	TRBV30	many	CAWSVGGLAGVSDTQYF	TGTGCCTGGAGTGTAGGCGGACTAGCGGGAGTGTCAGATACGCAGTATTTT
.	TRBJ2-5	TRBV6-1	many	CASKSPETQYF	TGTGCCAGCAAGAGTCCGGAGACCCAGTACTTC
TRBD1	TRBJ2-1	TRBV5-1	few	CASSSDGGTGYNEQFF	TGCGCCAGCAGCTCCGATGGGGGGACAGGTTACAATGAGCAGTTCTTC
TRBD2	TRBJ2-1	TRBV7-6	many	CASSIAGVINEQFF	TGTGCCAGCAGCATAGCGGGAGTTATCAATGAGCAGTTCTTC
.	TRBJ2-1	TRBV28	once	CASRAGPTRVQFF	TGTGCCAGCAGGGCGGGACCGACAAGGGTGCAGTTCTTC
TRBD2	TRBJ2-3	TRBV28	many	CASRPSLAGLGTDTQYF	TGTGCCAGCAGGCCCTCTCTAGCGGGTTTGGGCACAGATACGCAGTATTTT
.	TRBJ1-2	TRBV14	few	CASSPRGGGNYGYTF	TGTGCCAGCAGCCCTCGAGGGGGGGGTAACTATGGCTACACCTTC
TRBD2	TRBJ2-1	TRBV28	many	CASSLLALAGAYNEQFF	TGTGCCAGCAGTTTACTCGCTCTAGCGGGAGCGTACAATGAGCAGTTCTTC
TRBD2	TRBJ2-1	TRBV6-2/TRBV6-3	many	CASSGLATHNEQFF	TGTGCCAGCAGCGGACTAGCGACACACAATGAGCAGTTCTTC
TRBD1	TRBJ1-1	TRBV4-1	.	CASSQGVRGLRGAFF	TGCGCCAGCAGCCAAGGAGTCAGGGGGCTGCGCGGAGCTTTCTTT
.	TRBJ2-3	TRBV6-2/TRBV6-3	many	CASSYGTGPSTDTQYF	TGTGCCAGCAGCTACGGGACTGGCCCTAGCACAGATACGCAGTATTTT
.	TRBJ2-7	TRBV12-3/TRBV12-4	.	CASSYGSLNEQYF	TGTGCCAGCAGTTACGGGAGCTTGAACGAGCAGTACTTC
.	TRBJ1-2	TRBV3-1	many	CASSQEWGGYGYTF	TGTGCCAGCAGCCAAGAATGGGGAGGCTATGGCTACACCTTC
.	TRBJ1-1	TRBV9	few	CASSVAVDTEAFF	TGTGCCAGCAGCGTAGCGGTGGACACTGAAGCTTTCTTT
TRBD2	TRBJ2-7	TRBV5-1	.	CASSFGGSTHEQYF	TGCGCCAGCAGCTTCGGCGGGAGTACCCACGAGCAGTACTTC
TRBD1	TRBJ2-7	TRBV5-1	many	CASSLDDRGPSYEQYF	TGCGCCAGCAGCTTGGACGACAGGGGCCCCTCCTACGAGCAGTACTTC
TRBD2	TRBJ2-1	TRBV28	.	CASGIGGRNEQFF	TGTGCCAGCGGAATAGGCGGGAGGAATGAGCAGTTCTTC
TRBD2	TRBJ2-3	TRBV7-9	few	CASSLRLAGDTDTQYF	TGTGCCAGCAGCTTACGACTAGCGGGGGACACAGATACGCAGTATTTT
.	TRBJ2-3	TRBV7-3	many	CASSLYTASTDTQYF	TGTGCCAGCAGCTTATATACAGCCAGCACAGATACGCAGTATTTT
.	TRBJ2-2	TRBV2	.	CASFRTENSNTGELFF	TGTGCCAGCTTTAGGACAGAAAATTCGAACACCGGGGAGCTGTTTTTT
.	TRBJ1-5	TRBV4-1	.	CASSQEQDSNQPQHF	TGCGCCAGCAGCCAGGAACAGGACAGCAATCAGCCCCAGCATTTT
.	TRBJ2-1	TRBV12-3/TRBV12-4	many	CASSLSPASANEQFF	TGTGCCAGCAGTTTAAGCCCAGCTAGCGCAAATGAGCAGTTCTTC
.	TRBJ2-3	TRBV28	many	CASSLGVGVDTQYF	TGTGCCAGCAGTCTAGGTGTCGGGGTGGATACGCAGTATTTT
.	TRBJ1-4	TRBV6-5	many	CASSYVPTFTNEKLFF	TGTGCCAGCAGTTACGTCCCCACATTTACTAATGAAAAACTGTTTTTT
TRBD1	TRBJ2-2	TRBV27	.	CASSIRTGGFSTGELFF	TGTGCCAGCAGTATACGGACAGGGGGCTTTAGCACCGGGGAGCTGTTTTTT
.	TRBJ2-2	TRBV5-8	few	CASSLQTGNTGELFF	TGTGCCAGCAGCTTGCAGACAGGGAACACCGGGGAGCTGTTTTTT
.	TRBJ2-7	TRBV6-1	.	CASSTRGSPYEQYF	TGTGCCAGCAGTACCAGGGGTTCGCCCTACGAGCAGTACTTC
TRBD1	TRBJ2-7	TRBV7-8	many	CASSLYQGVTYEQYF	TGTGCCAGCAGCTTATATCAGGGGGTGACCTACGAGCAGTACTTC
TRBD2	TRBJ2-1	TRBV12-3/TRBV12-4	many	CASIPGAGVGEQFF	TGTGCCAGCATTCCGGGAGCGGGAGTTGGTGAGCAGTTCTTC
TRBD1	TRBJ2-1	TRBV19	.	CASTTGGQNEQFF	TGTGCCAGTACTACAGGGGGCCAGAATGAGCAGTTCTTC
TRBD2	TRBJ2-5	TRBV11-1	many	CASSPGGGGETQYF	TGTGCCAGCAGCCCCGGCGGGGGAGGAGAGACCCAGTACTTC
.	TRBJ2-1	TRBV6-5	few	CASSYSGPVSEQFF	TGTGCCAGCAGTTACTCGGGCCCCGTTTCGGAGCAGTTCTTC